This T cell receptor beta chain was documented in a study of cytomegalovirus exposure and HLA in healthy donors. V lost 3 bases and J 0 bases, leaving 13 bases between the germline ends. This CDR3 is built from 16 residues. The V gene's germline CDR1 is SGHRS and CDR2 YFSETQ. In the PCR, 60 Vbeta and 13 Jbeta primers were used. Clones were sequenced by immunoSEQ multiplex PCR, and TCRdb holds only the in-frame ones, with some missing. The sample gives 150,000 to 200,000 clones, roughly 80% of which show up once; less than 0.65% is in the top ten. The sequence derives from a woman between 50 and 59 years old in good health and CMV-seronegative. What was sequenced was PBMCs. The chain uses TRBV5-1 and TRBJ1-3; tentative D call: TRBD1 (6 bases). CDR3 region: CASSSSGVTSGNTIYF. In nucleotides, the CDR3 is TGCGCCAGCAGCTCGTCAGGGGTGACCTCTGGAAACACCATATATTTT.